This T cell receptor beta chain was captured in a study of T cells after yellow fever vaccination. A word on this clonotype: Its target is not known.

TCRdb ran MiXCR on the 5' RACE reads and lists one entry per CDR3 protein. In the table there are about 340,000 distinct CDR3 sequences, about an eighth of which are singletons. The CDR3 sequence is 12 residues long. CDR1 and CDR2 (germline): SEHNR, FQNEAQ (reference sequence). V was cut by 6 bases and J by 14 bases, with 17 bases left in between. General study findings and limits: A large majority of primary-vaccination clones showed up again after the booster (approximately 96% CD4, around 85% CD8).

The V gene is TRBV7-9, the J gene TRBJ2-1; D uncertain. Sequenced here: CD4+ T cells sorted from PBMCs, sampled 15 days after the yellow fever booster vaccination. The sequence derives from a young man who received the YFV17D yellow fever vaccine. The CDR3 protein is CASSFTPSDKFF. CDR3 in DNA: TGTGCCAGCAGTTTCACCCCCTCAGATAAGTTCTTC.